This TCR beta chain was sequenced for a study of blood T cell repertoires in COVID-19. Overall study context: Donors in the United States, Italy and Spain gave samples during acute or convalescent COVID-19.

Original data processing: For nucleated cells, counts were estimated from reference gene primer amplification. The protocol was immunoSEQ multiplex PCR, while the TCRdb copy is restricted to in-frame clones and leaves out a portion. V and J calls and clone size come straight from that table; D and trimming were deduced from the DNA. Of 250,000 to 350,000 clones detected, roughly 80% appear once; the ten largest clones hold over 1.3%. The CDR3 is made up of 21 amino acids. The germline V gene has CDR1 SGHVS and CDR2 FQNEAQ. Trimming removed 2 bases at V and 1 base at J, with 28 bases between. Enrollment of patients from Seattle took place during active infection, with longitudinal follow-up.

The chain recombines TRBV7-8 with TRBJ2-3; D possibly corresponds to TRBD2 (6 bases). The sample consisted of peripheral blood. The sequence derives from a human donor with COVID-19, enrolled during active disease. The donor label of this sample is uncertain. Here the CDR3 reads CASSLRPPLVWAGKGTDTQYF. The CDR3 DNA reads as TGTGCCAGCAGCTTAAGGCCCCCGCTGGTGTGGGCGGGAAAGGGCACAGATACGCAGTATTTT. The variable domain in full, with the rest retrieved from reference TRBV7-8 and TRBJ2-3, is GAGVSQSPRYKVAKRGQDVALRCDPISGHVSLFWYQQALGQGPEFLTYFQNEAQLDKSGLPSDRFFAERPEGSVSTLKIQRTQQEDSAVYLCASSLRPPLVWAGKGTDTQYFGPGTRLTVL.